This T cell receptor (beta chain) comes out of a study of shared clonotypes between healthy human individuals. Findings of the study overall: Compared with memory subsets, naive subsets generally had larger estimated richness. Between several donors, naive CD4 clonotypes were shared at a level of about 5%. Shared clonotypes across all four donors exceeded non-shared ones in generation probability.

To note about this clone: Antigen specificity is unknown. Other DNA sequences from this sample encode an identical CDR3 as well.

The CDR3 length is 14 residues. The ends were cut back, 3 bases at V and 2 bases at J, with 11 bases in the middle. The germline CDR1 and CDR2 sequences are SGDLS and YYNGEE. Into CD45RA+ naive and CD45RA-negative memory subsets, the CD4+ cells were split. Data came from immunoSEQ multiplex PCR; TCRdb stores just in-frame clones and leaves some out. The profile shows millions of clones, approximately 95% of them singletons. The TCR originated in a man younger than 30 in good health. Some clones in this sample may be carry-over from other donors' samples. V is TRBV9 and J is TRBJ1-1; the D gene is possibly TRBD1 (5 bases). The source material was naive CD4+ T cells from PBMCs. The subset denotes: CD45RA+ positively selected. This CDR3 reads CASSAGQGNTEAFF. The CDR3 bases are TGTGCCAGCAGCGCGGGCCAGGGCAACACTGAAGCTTTCTTT.